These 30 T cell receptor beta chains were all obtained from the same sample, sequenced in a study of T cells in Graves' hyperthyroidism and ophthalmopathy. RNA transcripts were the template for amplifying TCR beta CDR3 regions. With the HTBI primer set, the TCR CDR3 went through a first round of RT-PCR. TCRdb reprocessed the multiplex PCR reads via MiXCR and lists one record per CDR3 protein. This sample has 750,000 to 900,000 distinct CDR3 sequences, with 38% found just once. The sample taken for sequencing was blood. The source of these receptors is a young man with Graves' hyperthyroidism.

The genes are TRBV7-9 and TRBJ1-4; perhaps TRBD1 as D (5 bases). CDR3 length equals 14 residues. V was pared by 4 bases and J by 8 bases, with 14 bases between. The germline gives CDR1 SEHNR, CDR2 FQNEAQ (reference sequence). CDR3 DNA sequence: TGTGCCAGCAGCTCAACCGGGGGATTAGAAAAACTGTTTTTT. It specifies CASSSTGGLEKLFF.

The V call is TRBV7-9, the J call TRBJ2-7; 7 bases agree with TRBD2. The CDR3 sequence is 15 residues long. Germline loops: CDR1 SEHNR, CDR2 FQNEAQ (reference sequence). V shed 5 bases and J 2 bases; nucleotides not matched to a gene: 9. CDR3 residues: CASSPRAGETYEQYF. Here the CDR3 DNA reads TGTGCCAGCAGCCCCCGGGCGGGGGAAACCTACGAGCAGTACTTC.

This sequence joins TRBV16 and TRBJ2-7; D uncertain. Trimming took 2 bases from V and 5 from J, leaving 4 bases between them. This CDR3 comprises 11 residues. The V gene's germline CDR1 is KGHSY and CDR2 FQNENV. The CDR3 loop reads CASSQKNEQYF. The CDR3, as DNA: TGTGCCAGCAGCCAAAAGAACGAGCAGTACTTC. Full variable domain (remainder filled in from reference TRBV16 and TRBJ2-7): GEEVAQTPKHLVRGEGQKAKLYCAPIKGHSYVFWYQQVLKNEFKFLISFQNENVFDETGMPKERFSAKCLPNSPCSLEIQATKLEDSAVYFCASSQKNEQYFGPGTRLTVT.

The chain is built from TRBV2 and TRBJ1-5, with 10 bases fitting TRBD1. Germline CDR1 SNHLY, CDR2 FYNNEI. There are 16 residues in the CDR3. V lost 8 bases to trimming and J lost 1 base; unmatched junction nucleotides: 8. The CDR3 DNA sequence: TGTGCCAGCTCACTGACAGGGGGCCCGAGCAATCAGCCCCAGCATTTT. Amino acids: CASSLTGGPSNQPQHF.

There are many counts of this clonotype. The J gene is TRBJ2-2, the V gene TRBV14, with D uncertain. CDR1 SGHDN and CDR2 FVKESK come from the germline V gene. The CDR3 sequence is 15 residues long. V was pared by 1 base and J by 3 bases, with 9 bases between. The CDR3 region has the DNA TGTGCCAGCAGCCAAGGCCCTTCGGACACCGGGGAGCTGTTTTTT. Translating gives CASSQGPSDTGELFF. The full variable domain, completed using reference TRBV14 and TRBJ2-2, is EAGVTQFPSHSVIEKGQTVTLRCDPISGHDNLYWYRRVMGKEIKFLLHFVKESKQDESGMPNNRFLAERTGGTYSTLKVQPAELEDSGVYFCASSQGPSDTGELFFGEGSRLTVL.

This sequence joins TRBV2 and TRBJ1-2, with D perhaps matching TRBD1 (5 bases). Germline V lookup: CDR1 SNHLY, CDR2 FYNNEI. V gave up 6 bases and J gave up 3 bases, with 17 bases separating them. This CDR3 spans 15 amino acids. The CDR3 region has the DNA TGTGCCAGCAGGAGGGGAGACCGCGGCCACTATGGCTACACCTTC. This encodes CASRRGDRGHYGYTF.

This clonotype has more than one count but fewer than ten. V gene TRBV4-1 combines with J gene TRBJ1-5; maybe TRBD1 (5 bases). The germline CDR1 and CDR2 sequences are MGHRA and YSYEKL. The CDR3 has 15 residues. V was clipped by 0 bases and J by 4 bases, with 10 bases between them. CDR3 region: CASSQDMGVNQPQHF. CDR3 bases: TGCGCCAGCAGCCAAGATATGGGGGTAAATCAGCCCCAGCATTTT.

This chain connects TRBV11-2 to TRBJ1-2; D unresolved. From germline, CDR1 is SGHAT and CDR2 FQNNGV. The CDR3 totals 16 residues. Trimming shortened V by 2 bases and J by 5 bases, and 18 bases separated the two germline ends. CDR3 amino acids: CASSLPALEGLYGYTF. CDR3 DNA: TGTGCCAGCAGCTTACCCGCCTTGGAGGGATTATATGGCTACACCTTC. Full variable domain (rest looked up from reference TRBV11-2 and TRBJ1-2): EAGVAQSPRYKIIEKRQSVAFWCNPISGHATLYWYQQILGQGPKLLIQFQNNGVVDDSQLPKDRFSAERLKGVDSTLKIQPAKLEDSAVYLCASSLPALEGLYGYTFGSGTRLTVV.

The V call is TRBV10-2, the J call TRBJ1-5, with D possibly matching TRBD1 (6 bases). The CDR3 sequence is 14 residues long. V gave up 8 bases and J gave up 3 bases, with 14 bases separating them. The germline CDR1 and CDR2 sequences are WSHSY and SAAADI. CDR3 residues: CASSTEGDNQPQHF. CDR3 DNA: TGCGCCAGCTCGACGGAGGGGGACAATCAGCCCCAGCATTTT.

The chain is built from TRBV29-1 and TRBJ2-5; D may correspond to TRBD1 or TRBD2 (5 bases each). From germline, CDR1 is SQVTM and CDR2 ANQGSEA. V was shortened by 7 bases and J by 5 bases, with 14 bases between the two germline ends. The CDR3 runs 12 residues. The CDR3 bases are TGCAGCGCCGGGGCGACCTTGGAGACCCAGTACTTC. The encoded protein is CSAGATLETQYF.

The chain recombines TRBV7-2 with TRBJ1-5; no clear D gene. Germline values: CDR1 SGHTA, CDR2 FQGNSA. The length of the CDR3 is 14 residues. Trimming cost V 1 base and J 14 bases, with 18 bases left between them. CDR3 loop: CASSLEAVGVYEHF. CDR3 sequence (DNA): TGTGCCAGCAGCTTAGAGGCGGTGGGCGTCTACGAGCATTTT.

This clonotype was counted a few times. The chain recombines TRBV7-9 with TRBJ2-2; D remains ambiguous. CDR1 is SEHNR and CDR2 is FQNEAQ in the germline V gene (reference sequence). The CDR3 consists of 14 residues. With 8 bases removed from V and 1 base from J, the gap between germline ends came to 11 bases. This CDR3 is CASHTRQNTGELFF. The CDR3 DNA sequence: TGTGCCAGCCATACCCGACAGAACACCGGGGAGCTGTTTTTT.

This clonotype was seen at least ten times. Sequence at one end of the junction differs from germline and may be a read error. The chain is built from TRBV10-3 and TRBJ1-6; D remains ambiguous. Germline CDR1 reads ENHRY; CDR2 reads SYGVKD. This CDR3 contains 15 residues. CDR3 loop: CASSDGAASNSPLHF. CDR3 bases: TGTGCCAGCAGTGATGGTGCAGCGTCCAATTCACCCCTCCACTTT.

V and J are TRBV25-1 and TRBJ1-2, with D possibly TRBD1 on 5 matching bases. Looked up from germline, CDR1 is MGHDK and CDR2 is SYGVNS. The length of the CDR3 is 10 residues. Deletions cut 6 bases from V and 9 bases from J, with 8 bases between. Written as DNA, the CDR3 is TGTGCCAGCAGAAGGGGACGCTACACCTTC. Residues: CASRRGRYTF.

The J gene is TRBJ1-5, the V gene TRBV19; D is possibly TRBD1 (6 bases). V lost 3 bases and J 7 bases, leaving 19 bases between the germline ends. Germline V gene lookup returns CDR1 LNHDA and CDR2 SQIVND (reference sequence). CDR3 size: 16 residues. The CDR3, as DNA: TGTGCCAGTAGTATTCTGGGAGTACAGGGAAGCCAGCCCCAGCATTTT. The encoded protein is CASSILGVQGSQPQHF. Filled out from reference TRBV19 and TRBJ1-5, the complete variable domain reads DGGITQSPKYLFRKEGQNVTLSCEQNLNHDAMYWYRQDPGQGLRLIYYSQIVNDFQKGDIAEGYSVSREKKESFPLTVTSAQKNPTAFYLCASSILGVQGSQPQHFGDGTRLSIL.

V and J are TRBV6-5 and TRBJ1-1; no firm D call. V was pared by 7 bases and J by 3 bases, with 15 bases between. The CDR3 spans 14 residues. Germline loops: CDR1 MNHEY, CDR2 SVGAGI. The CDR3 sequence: CASTLLGRDTEAFF. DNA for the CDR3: TGTGCCAGCACCCTCCTAGGGCGGGACACTGAAGCTTTCTTT.

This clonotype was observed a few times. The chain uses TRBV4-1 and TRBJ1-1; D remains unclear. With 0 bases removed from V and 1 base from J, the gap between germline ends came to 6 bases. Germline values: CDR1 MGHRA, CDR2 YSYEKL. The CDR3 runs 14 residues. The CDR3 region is CASSQDPANTEAFF. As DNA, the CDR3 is TGCGCCAGCAGCCAAGACCCAGCGAACACTGAAGCTTTCTTT.

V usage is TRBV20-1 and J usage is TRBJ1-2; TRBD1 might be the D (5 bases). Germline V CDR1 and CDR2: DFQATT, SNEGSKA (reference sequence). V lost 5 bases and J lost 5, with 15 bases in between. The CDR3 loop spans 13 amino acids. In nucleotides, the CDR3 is TGCAGTGCTGGGGGGGTCTGGGGATATGGCTACACCTTC. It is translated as CSAGGVWGYGYTF.

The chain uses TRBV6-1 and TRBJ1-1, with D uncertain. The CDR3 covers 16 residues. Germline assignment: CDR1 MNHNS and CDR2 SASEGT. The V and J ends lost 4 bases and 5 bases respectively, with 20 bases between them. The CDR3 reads CASSGPSRYVQTEAFF. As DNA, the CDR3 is TGTGCCAGCAGTGGGCCCTCGAGATATGTGCAAACTGAAGCTTTCTTT.

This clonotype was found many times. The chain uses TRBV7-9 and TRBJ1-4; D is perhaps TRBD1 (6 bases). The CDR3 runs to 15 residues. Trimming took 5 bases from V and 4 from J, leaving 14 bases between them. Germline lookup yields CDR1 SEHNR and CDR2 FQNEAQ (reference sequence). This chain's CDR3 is CASSPVGGFNEKLFF. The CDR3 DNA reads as TGTGCCAGCAGCCCCGTCGGGGGCTTTAATGAAAAACTGTTTTTT.

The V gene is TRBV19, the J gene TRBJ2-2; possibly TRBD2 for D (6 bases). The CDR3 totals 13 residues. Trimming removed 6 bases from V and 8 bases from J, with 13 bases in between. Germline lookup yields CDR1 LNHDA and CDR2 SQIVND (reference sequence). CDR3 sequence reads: CASRLAGIGELFF. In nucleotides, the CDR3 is TGTGCCAGTAGGCTCGCGGGGATTGGGGAGCTGTTTTTT.

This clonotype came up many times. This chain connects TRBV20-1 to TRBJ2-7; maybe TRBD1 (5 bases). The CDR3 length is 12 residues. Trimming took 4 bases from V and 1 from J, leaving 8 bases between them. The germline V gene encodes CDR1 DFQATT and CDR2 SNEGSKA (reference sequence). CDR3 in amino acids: CSATRQSYEQYF. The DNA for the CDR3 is TGCAGTGCTACTCGACAGTCCTACGAGCAGTACTTC.

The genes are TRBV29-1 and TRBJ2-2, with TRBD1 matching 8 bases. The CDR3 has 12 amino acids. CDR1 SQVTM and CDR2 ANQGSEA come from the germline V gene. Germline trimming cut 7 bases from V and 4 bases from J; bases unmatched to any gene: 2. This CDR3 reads CSGRGPTGELFF. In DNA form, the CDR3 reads TGCAGCGGCAGGGGGCCCACCGGGGAGCTGTTTTTT.

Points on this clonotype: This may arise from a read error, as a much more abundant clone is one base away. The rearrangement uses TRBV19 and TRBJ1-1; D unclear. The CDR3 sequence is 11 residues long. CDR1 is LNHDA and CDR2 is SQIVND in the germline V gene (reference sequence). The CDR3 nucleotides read TGTGCCAGTATGGGGAACACTGAAGCTCTCTTT. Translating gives CASMGNTEALF.

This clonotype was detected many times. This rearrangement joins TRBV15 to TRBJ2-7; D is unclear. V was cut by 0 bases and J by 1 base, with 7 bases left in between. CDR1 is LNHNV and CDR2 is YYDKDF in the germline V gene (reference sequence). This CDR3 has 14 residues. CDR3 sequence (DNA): TGTGCCACCAGCAGAGATTTAGGTTCCTACGAGCAGTACTTC. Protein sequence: CATSRDLGSYEQYF. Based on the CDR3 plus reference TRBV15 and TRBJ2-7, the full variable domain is DAMVIQNPRYQVTQFGKPVTLSCSQTLNHNVMYWYQQKSSQAPKLLFHYYDKDFNNEADTPDNFQSRRPNTSFCFLDIRSPGLGDTAMYLCATSRDLGSYEQYFGPGTRLTVT.

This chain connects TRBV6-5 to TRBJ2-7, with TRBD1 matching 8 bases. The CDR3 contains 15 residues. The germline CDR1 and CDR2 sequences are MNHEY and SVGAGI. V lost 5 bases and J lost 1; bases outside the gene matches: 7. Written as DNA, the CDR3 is TGTGCCAGCAGTAAGGACAGGGTCTGGTCCTACGAGCAGTACTTC. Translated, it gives CASSKDRVWSYEQYF.

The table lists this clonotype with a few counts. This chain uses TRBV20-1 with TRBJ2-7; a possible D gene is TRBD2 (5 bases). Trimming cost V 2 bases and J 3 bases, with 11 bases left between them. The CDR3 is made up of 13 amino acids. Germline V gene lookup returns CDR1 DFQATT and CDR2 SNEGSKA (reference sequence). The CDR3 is CSARSAGLYEQYF. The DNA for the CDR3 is TGCAGTGCTAGATCGGCAGGACTCTACGAGCAGTACTTC.

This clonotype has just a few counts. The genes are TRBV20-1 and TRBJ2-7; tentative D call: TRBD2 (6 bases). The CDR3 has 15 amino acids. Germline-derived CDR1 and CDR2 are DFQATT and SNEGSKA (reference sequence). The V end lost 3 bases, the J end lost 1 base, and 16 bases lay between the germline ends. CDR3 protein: CSASHGSIQSYEQYF. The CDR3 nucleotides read TGCAGTGCTAGCCACGGGAGCATCCAATCCTACGAGCAGTACTTC.

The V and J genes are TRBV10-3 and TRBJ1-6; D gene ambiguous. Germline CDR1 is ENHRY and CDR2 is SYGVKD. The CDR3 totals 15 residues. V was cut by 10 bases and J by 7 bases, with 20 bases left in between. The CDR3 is CASNPRGRENSPLHF. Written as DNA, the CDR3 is TGTGCCAGCAACCCCCGTGGACGGGAGAATTCACCCCTCCACTTT.

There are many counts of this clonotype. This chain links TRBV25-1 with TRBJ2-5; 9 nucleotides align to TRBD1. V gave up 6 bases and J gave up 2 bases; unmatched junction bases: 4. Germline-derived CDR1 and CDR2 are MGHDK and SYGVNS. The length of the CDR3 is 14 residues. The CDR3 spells CASRPGTGQETQYF. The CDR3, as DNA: TGTGCCAGCAGACCCGGGACAGGGCAAGAGACCCAGTACTTC.